This T cell receptor (beta chain) was documented in a study of cytomegalovirus exposure and HLA in healthy donors. The CDR3 runs 15 residues. Germline CDR1 reads GTSNPN; CDR2 reads SVGIG (reference sequence). Germline trimming cut 3 bases from V and 6 bases from J; bases unmatched to any gene: 10. In its sample, this clone was seen a few times. Its antigen is not known. Study conclusions and caveats: The authors reported that TCR beta sequences could predict HLA-A and HLA-B alleles. These predictions were accurate for most subjects in the first cohort. Usually a TCR sequence was rare, but some public TCRs were found in many donors. A cluster of highly shared sequence variants was likely a sequencing artifact.

The PCR made use of 60 Vbeta and 13 Jbeta primers. Repertoires were generated with immunoSEQ multiplex PCR, while TCRdb's copy carries only in-frame clones and drops some. The table shows approximately 160,000 clones, with approximately 70% occurring only once. The V call is TRBV30, the J call TRBJ2-2; 7 positions agree with TRBD1. Sequenced material: PBMCs. The clonotype comes from a young man in good health and CMV-seropositive. The CDR3 sequence is CAWRGDRVKAGELFF. CDR3 DNA sequence: TGTGCCTGGAGGGGAGACAGGGTCAAGGCCGGGGAGCTGTTTTTT.